This TCR beta chain came from a study of graft-versus-host responses after intestinal transplantation. About this clone: Its antigen is currently unknown.

Per the germline V gene, CDR1 is LNHNV and CDR2 is YYDKDF (reference sequence). V dropped 1 base and J dropped 1 base, with 15 bases sitting between them. The CDR3 covers 17 residues. The assay was immunoSEQ multiplex PCR, and TCRdb's table has in-frame clones only and misses some. Here the sample spans 95,000 to 110,000 clones, 93% being singletons. Study-wide results and caveats: Recipient marrow held GvH clones, some first seen in ileum or blood. Those patients showing graft-donor T cell macrochimerism displayed high graft-versus-host to host-versus-graft clonal ratios in allografts.

The source material was unstimulated CD8+ T cells sorted from spleen or lymph node cells, sampled before intestinal transplant. The receptor was derived from a human donor who received an intestinal transplant. J is TRBJ2-3 and V is TRBV15, with D perhaps being TRBD1 or TRBD2 (5 bases each). CDR3 DNA: TGTGCCACCAGCAGAGTCTCGACGGGGACGCGCACAGATACGCAGTATTTT. Protein sequence: CATSRVSTGTRTDTQYF. Looking up the rest from reference TRBV15 and TRBJ2-3 gives the full variable domain: DAMVIQNPRYQVTQFGKPVTLSCSQTLNHNVMYWYQQKSSQAPKLLFHYYDKDFNNEADTPDNFQSRRPNTSFCFLDIRSPGLGDTAMYLCATSRVSTGTRTDTQYFGPGTRLTVL.